What follows are 14 T cell receptor delta chains derived from one specimen sequenced in a study of γδ T cells in repeated Plasmodium falciparum infection. TCRdb reprocessed the multiplex PCR reads using CATT. Of around 50,000 delta-chain clones detected, roughly 2% appear once; the ten largest clones hold approximately 24%. Flow sorting of PBMC yielded separate Vgamma9/Vdelta2+ and Vdelta2-negative gammadelta T cell populations for bulk repertoire analysis. Sample: gamma-delta T cells from blood. The receptors here all came from a pool of human donors (malaria-infected and uninfected, not separated).

In regard to this clone: TCRdb's listed protein matches a much larger clone and diverges from this DNA's translation at residue 4, likely through a read error; the protein shown comes from the DNA. The chain couples TRDV2 to TRDJ1; 11 bases match TRDD3. The CDR3 runs 24 residues. Germline CDR1 is GEAIGNYY and CDR2 is EKD. The chain's CDR3 is CACNTVIPYSDWGIGTNYTDKLIF. In DNA, the CDR3 is TGTGCCTGTAACACCGTTATCCCTTACTCAGACTGGGGGATAGGAACGAATTACACCGATAAACTCATCTTT.

This clone was picked up a small number of times. It differs at one base from a far larger clone, so likely a read error. This sample includes further DNA sequences coding for the same CDR3. CDR3 in amino acids: CALAWPSSPYWGILPTDKLIF. CDR3 in DNA: TGTGCTTTAGCTTGGCCTTCCTCCCCGTACTGGGGGATCCTTCCTACCGATAAACTCATCTTT. The rearrangement uses TRDV3 and TRDJ1, with 10 nucleotides matching TRDD3. Germline matching of the DNA provided the J gene here, since TCRdb leaves it blank. Germline values: CDR1 TVYSNPD, CDR2 GDNSRS (reference sequence). The CDR3 sequence is 21 residues long.

For this clone: For this DNA, TCRdb reports the protein of a much larger clone, which diverges at residue 7, most likely from a read error; the protein presented here is translated directly from the DNA. The chain has TRDV1 and TRDJ1, with TRDD3 matching over 9 bases. TCRdb carries no J gene annotation; the J gene was assigned here by matching the DNA with germline. Germline lookup yields CDR1 TSWWSYY and CDR2 QGS. The CDR3 consists of 24 residues. V lost 1 base to trimming and J lost 3 bases; unmatched junction nucleotides: 30. CDR3 sequence: CALGERPILLNQVAGGFRADKLIF. DNA of the CDR3: TGTGCTCTTGGGGAACGGCCCATCCTACTTAACCAAGTAGCTGGGGGATTTAGGGCCGATAAACTCATCTTT.

This clone came up many times. TCRdb has a much larger clone's protein, which differs at residue 3 from the translation of this DNA, likely because of a read error; what is shown is the protein translated from the DNA. The chain couples TRDV2 to TRDJ1, with 7 bases that match TRDD3. TCRdb gives no J gene; it was assigned here by matching the DNA to germline. This CDR3 is 15 amino acids long. CDR1 GEAIGNYY and CDR2 EKD come from the germline V gene. CDR3 protein: CARDMVGESTDKLIF. CDR3 DNA sequence: TGTGCCCGTGACATGGTGGGGGAGAGCACCGATAAACTCATCTTT.

Sample share makes this clone medium-sized (0.01 to 0.1%). The same CDR3 arises from other DNA sequences in this sample as well. CDR3 loop: CASQGDNPYTDKLIF. In DNA form, the CDR3 reads TGTGCCTCCCAGGGGGATAATCCGTACACCGATAAACTCATCTTT. This sequence joins TRDV3 and TRDJ1, with 8 bases aligning to TRDD3. V was clipped by 4 bases and J by 0 bases; unmatched bases: 10. Germline CDR1 and CDR2: TVYSNPD and GDNSRS (reference sequence). This CDR3 has 15 residues.

With regard to this clone: Given a far larger clone just one base away, this is likely a sequencing read error. V gene TRDV2 combines with J gene TRDJ1; the match to TRDD3 covers 13 bases. TCRdb is silent on the J gene; assignment here came from matching the DNA to germline. CDR1 is GEAIGNYY, CDR2 EKD, per germline. The length of the CDR3 is 24 residues. The CDR3 region is CACDRLPVLGDTHSVVLGDPRLIF. The DNA of the CDR3 is TGCGCCTGTGACCGACTCCCAGTACTGGGGGATACGCACAGTGTTGTACTGGGGGATCCTAGACTCATCTTT.

A remark on this clone: The protein given by TCRdb reflects a much larger clone and differs at residue 9 from this DNA's translation, likely from a read error; the protein shown is the DNA's translation. The chain employs TRDV3 and TRDJ1; TRDD3 matches at 9 bases. The J gene, absent from TCRdb, was called here by matching the DNA to germline. CDR3 size: 16 residues. Germline assignment: CDR1 TVYSNPD and CDR2 GDNSRS (reference sequence). With 0 bases clipped from V and 0 bases from J, the junction kept 8 bases outside the gene matches. The CDR3 DNA follows: TGTGCCTTTAGACGCTGGGGGATGCCGTACACCGATAAACTCATCTTT. Protein: CAFRRWGMPYTDKLIF.

This clone was observed at least ten times. J is TRDJ1 and V is TRDV1, with 10 bases lining up with TRDD3. In germline, CDR1 is TSWWSYY, CDR2 QGS. V lost 0 bases to trimming and J lost 0 bases; unmatched junction nucleotides: 16. The CDR3 contains 21 residues. The CDR3 sequence: CALGELCRVGTGGFYTDKLIF. Written as DNA, the CDR3 is TGTGCTCTTGGGGAACTCTGCCGTGTTGGGACTGGGGGATTCTACACCGATAAACTCATCTTT.

This clone was seen at least ten times. The rearrangement joins TRDV2 to TRDJ1, with 8 bases lining up with TRDD3. With 3 bases clipped from V and 10 bases from J, the junction kept 24 bases outside the gene matches. The CDR3 covers 18 residues. Germline loops: CDR1 GEAIGNYY, CDR2 EKD. In DNA form, the CDR3 reads TGTGCCTGTGACTCCATCCCCTCTGGGGGACCACCAAAGTCGAGACTCATCTTT. Translating it yields CACDSIPSGGPPKSRLIF.

This clone was found a few times. The protein TCRdb lists belongs to a much larger clone and differs from this DNA's translation at residue 8, which points to a read error; the protein shown is made from the DNA. CDR3 nucleotide sequence: TGTGCCTGTGACTCGGTCGCCATTCGGGGGGCTTCCCTGTACACCGATAAACTCATCTTT. Amino acids: CACDSVAIRGASLYTDKLIF. The chain is built from TRDV2 and TRDJ1; tentatively, D is TRDD2 or TRDD3 (5 bases each). The J gene is absent in TCRdb and was assigned here via DNA matching to germline. CDR1 GEAIGNYY and CDR2 EKD come from the germline V gene. Trimming pared 3 bases from V and 0 bases from J, leaving 28 bases between. The CDR3 extends over 20 amino acids.

A note on this clone: This probably arose from a read error, given a far larger clone one base away. Other DNA sequences within the sample encode an identical CDR3. The V gene is TRDV2, but the J gene lacks a call; the table assigns TRDD3, which was not confirmed against the DNA. CDR3 length: 16 amino acids. Germline lookup yields CDR1 GEAIGNYY and CDR2 EKD. For the CDR3, the DNA is TGTGCCTGTGACGGTCTGGGGGATACTTACACCGATAAACTCATCTTC. Protein sequence: CACDGLGDTYTDKLIF.

This clone appeared a few times. A far larger clone is off by one base, so a read error is likely. Other DNA sequences from this sample encode an identical CDR3 as well. The chain carries TRDV1 and TRDJ1; TRDD3 agrees at 10 bases. As TCRdb names no J gene, one was assigned here on the basis of a DNA match to germline. In germline, CDR1 is TSWWSYY, CDR2 QGS. This CDR3 is built from 21 residues. Trimming cost V 5 bases and J 0 bases; bases outside gene matches: 21. CDR3 bases: TGTGCTCTTGGGAAGGGGATTCTTTGGTGGGGGATACCTAAGTACACCGATAAACTCATCTTT. It specifies CALGKGILWWGIPKYTDKLIF.

Concerning this clone itself: The amino acid sequence in TCRdb belongs to a much larger clone and departs from this DNA's translation at residue 13, likely a sequencing read error; the sequence shown is translated from the DNA. The chain employs TRDV2 and TRDJ1; 12 nucleotides agree with TRDD3. Here the J gene was assigned by germline matching of the DNA, as TCRdb has none. Germline CDR1 GEAIGNYY, CDR2 EKD. CDR3 length: 21 amino acids. V lost 1 base and J lost 0; bases outside the gene matches: 17. CDR3 sequence reads: CACDTLLLGDTDFDNTDKLIF. Here the CDR3 DNA reads TGTGCCTGTGACACTCTTTTACTGGGGGATACTGACTTCGACAACACCGATAAACTCATCTTT.

As to this clone: TCRdb records a much larger clone's protein for this DNA, with a difference at residue 4 that likely arises from a read error; the protein given is the translation of the DNA. V is TRDV2 and J is TRDJ1; 8 positions agree with TRDD3. TCRdb offers no J gene call, so here the DNA was matched to germline to obtain one. CDR3 length: 15 amino acids. V gave up 5 bases and J gave up 1 base; unmatched junction bases: 8. Germline CDR1 and CDR2: GEAIGNYY and EKD. The CDR3 DNA reads as TGTGCCTGTGTCCCTCTGGGGGACACCACCGATAAACTCATCTTT. This encodes CACVPLGDTTDKLIF.